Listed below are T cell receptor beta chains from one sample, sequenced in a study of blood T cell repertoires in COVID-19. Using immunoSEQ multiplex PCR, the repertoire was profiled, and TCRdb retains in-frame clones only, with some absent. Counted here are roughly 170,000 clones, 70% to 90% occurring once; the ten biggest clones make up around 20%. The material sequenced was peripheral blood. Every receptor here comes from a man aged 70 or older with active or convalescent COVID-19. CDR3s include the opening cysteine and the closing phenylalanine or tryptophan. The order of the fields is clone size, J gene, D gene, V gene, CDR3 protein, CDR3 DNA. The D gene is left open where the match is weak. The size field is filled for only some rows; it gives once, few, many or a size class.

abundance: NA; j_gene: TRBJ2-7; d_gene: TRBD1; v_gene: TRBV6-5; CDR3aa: CASRNRGNSYEQYF; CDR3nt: TGTGCCAGCAGGAACAGGGGCAACTCCTACGAGCAGTACTTC
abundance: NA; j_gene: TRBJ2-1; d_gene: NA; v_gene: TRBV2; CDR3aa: CASSPTMGAIF; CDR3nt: TGTGCCAGCAGCCCTACTATGGGAGCGATCTTC
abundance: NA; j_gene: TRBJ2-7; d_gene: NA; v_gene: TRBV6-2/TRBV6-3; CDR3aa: CASSKLGYEQYF; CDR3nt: TGTGCCAGCAGCAAACTCGGTTACGAGCAGTACTTC
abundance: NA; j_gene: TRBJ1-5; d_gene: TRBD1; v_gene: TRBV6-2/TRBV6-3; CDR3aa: CASSYGVYRGDQPQHF; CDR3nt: TGTGCCAGCAGTTACGGGGTTTACAGGGGGGATCAGCCCCAGCATTTT
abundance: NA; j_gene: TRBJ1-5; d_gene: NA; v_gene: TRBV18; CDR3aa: CASSPTVHQPQHF; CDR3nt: TGTGCCAGCTCACCGACTGTACATCAGCCCCAGCATTTT
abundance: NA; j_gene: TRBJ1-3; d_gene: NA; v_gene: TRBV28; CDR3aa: CASSLTVRNTIYF; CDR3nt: TGTGCCAGCAGTTTGACAGTTCGAAACACCATATATTTT
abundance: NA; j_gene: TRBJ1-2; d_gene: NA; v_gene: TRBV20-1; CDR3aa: CSAIPRGGYTF; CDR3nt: TGCAGTGCCATCCCCCGAGGGGGCTACACCTTC
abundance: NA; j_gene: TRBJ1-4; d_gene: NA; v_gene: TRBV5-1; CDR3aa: CASSLGPGGEKLFF; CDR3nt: TGCGCCAGCAGCCTTGGGCCAGGAGGGGAAAAACTGTTTTTT
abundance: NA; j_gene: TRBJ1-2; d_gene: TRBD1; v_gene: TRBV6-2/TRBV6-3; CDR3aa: CASSSRQGLGYTF; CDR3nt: TGTGCCAGCAGTTCGAGACAGGGTCTTGGCTACACCTTC
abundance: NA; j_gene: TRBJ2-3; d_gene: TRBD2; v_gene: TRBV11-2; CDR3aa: CASSLIRGGGAGADTQYF; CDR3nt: TGTGCCAGCAGCTTAATTCGCGGCGGGGGGGCCGGAGCAGATACGCAGTATTTT
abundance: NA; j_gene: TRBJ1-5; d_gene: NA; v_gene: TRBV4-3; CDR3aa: CASSQEYRGNQPQHF; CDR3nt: TGCGCCAGCAGCCAGGAATACAGGGGCAATCAGCCCCAGCATTTT
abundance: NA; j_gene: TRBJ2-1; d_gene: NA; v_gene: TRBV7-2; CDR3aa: CASSLAGGWGEQFF; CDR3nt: TGTGCCAGCAGCTTAGCTGGGGGCTGGGGTGAGCAGTTCTTC
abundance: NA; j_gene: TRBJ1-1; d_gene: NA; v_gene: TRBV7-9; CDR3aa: CASFGGRENTEAFF; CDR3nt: TGTGCCAGCTTTGGTGGCAGGGAGAACACTGAAGCTTTCTTT
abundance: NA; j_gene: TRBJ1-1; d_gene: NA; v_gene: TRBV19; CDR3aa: CASSIPRATEAFF; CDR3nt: TGTGCCAGTAGTATCCCCAGGGCCACTGAAGCTTTCTTT
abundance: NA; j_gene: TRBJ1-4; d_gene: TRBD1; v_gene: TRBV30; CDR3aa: CAWDRGRTNEKLFF; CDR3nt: TGTGCCTGGGACAGGGGGCGGACTAATGAAAAACTGTTTTTT
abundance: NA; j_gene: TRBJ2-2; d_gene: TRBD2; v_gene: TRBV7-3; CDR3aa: CASSLTKVSGRTGELFF; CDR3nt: TGTGCCAGCAGCTTAACGAAGGTCAGCGGGAGAACCGGGGAGCTGTTTTTT
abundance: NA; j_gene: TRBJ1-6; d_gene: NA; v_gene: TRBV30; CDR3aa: CAWKLMMGGGSPLHF; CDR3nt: TGTGCCTGGAAGTTAATGATGGGGGGAGGATCACCCCTCCACTTT
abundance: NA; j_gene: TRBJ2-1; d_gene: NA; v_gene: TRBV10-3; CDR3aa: CAISGSPDGYNEQFF; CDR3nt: TGTGCCATCAGTGGTTCCCCAGATGGCTACAATGAGCAGTTCTTC
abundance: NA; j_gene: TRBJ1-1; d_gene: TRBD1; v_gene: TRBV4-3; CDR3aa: CASSPDRENTEAFF; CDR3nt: TGCGCCAGCAGCCCAGACAGGGAGAACACTGAAGCTTTCTTT
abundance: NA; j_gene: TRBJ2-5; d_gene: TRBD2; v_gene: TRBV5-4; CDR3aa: CASSLGGSSGNQETQYF; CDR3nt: TGTGCCAGCAGCTTGGGAGGGTCTAGCGGGAACCAAGAGACCCAGTACTTC
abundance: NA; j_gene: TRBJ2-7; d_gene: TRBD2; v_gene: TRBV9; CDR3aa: CASSVAYGGAYEQYF; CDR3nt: TGTGCCAGCAGCGTAGCTTACGGGGGGGCCTACGAGCAGTACTTC
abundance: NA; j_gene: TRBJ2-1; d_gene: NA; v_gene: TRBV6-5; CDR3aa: CASSYSWRQDGGEQFF; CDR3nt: TGTGCCAGCAGTTACTCGTGGAGACAGGATGGAGGTGAGCAGTTCTTC
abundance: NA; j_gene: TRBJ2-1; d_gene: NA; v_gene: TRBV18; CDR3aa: CASSLPGTNYNEQFF; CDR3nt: TGTGCCAGCTCATTACCCGGGACAAACTACAATGAGCAGTTCTTC
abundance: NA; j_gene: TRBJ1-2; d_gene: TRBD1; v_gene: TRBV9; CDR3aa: CASSVGDRGNYGYTF; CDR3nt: TGTGCCAGCAGCGTAGGAGACAGGGGTAACTATGGCTACACCTTC
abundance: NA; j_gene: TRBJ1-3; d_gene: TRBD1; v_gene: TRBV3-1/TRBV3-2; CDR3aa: CASSQVDRGWSGNTIYF; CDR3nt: TGTGCCAGCAGCCAAGTAGACAGGGGTTGGTCTGGAAACACCATATATTTT
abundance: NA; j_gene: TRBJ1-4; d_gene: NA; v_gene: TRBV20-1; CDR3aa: CSALFNEKLFF; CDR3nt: TGCAGTGCTCTGTTTAATGAAAAACTGTTTTTT
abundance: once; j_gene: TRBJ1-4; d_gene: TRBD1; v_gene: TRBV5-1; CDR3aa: CASSFGRGTTNEKLFF; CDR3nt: TGCGCCAGCAGCTTCGGCAGGGGGACAACTAATGAAAAACTGTTTTTT
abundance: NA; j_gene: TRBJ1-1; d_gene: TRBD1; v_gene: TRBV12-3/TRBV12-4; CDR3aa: CASSTGGTEAFF; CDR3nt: TGTGCCAGCAGTACAGGGGGCACTGAAGCTTTCTTT
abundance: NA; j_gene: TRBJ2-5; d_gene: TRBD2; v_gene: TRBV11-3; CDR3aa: CASSLASGSGRRETQYF; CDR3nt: TGTGCCAGCAGCTTAGCTAGTGGCAGCGGGAGAAGGGAGACCCAGTACTTC
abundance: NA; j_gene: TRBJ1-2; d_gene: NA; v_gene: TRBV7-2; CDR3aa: CASSFTGIPYGYTF; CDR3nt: TGTGCCAGCAGCTTTACGGGGATACCTTATGGCTACACCTTC
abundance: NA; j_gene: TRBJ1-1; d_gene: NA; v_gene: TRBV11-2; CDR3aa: CASSPQGLVNTEAFF; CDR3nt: TGTGCCAGCAGCCCACAGGGATTGGTGAACACTGAAGCTTTCTTT
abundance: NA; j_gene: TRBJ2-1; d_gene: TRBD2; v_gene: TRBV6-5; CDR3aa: CASSYSWTSGSNEQFF; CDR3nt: TGTGCCAGCAGTTACTCTTGGACTAGCGGGAGCAATGAGCAGTTCTTC
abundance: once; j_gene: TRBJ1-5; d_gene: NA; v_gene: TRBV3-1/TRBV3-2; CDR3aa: CASSSAGYSNQPQHF; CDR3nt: TGTGCCAGCAGCTCCGCGGGGTATAGCAATCAGCCCCAGCATTTT
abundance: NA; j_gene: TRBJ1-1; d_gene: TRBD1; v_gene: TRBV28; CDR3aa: CASSSPGGAGAEAFF; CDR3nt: TGTGCCAGCAGTTCTCCAGGGGGCGCGGGCGCTGAAGCTTTCTTT
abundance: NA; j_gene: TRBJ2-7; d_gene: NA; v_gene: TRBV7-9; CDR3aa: CASSSPPRVGEQYF; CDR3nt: TGTGCCAGCAGCTCCCCGCCCAGGGTCGGGGAGCAGTACTTC
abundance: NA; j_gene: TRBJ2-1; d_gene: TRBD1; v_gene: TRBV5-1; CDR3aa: CASSSRDRGYNEQFF; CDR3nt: TGCGCCAGCAGCAGCCGGGACAGGGGGTACAATGAGCAGTTCTTC
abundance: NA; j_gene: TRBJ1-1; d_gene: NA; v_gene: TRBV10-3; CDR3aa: CAISASGAEAFF; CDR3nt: TGTGCCATCAGTGCCTCCGGGGCTGAAGCTTTCTTT